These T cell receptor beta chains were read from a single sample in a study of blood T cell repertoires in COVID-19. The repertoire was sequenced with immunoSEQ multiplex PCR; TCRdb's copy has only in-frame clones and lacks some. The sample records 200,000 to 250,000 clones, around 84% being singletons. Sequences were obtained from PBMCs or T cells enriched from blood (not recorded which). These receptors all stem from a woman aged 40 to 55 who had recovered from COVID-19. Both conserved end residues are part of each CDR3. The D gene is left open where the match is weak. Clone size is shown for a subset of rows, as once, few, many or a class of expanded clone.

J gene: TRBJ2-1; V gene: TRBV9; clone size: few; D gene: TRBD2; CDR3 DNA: TGTGCCAGCAGCGTAGATGATAGCGGGAGCTCCTACAATGAGCAGTTCTTC; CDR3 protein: CASSVDDSGSSYNEQFF
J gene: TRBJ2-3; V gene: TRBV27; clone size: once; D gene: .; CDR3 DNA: TGTGCCAGCAGTTTATTCCCAGGGGGCACAGATACGCAGTATTTT; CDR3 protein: CASSLFPGGTDTQYF
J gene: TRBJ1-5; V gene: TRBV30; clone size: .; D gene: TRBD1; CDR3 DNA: TGTGCCTGGACCGACAGGGAAAATCAGCCCCAGCATTTT; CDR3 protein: CAWTDRENQPQHF
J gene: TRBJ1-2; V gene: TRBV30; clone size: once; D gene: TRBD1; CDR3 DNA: TGTGCCTGGAGACAGGGGGCTGATGGCTACACCTTC; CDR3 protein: CAWRQGADGYTF
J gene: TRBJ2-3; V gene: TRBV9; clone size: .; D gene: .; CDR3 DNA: TGTGCCAGCAGCGCGGGGATACAAGGGGATACGCAGTATTTT; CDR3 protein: CASSAGIQGDTQYF
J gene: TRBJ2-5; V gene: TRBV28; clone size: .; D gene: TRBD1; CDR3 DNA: TGTGCCAGCAGGGACAGGGGGGTAGAGACCCAGTACTTC; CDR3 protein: CASRDRGVETQYF
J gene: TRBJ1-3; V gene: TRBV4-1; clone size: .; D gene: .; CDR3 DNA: TGCGCCAGCAGCCAAGACCGGGGTCTCTCTGGAAACACCATATATTTT; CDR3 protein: CASSQDRGLSGNTIYF
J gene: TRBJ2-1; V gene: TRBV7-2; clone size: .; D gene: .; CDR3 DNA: TGTGCCAGCAGCTTAGATGCCGGGAATTTGGGTGAGCAGTTCTTC; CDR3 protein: CASSLDAGNLGEQFF
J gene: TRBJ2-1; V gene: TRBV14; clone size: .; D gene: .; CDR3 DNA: TGTGCCAGCAGCCAAGTTGCACTAGGCTACAATGAGCAGTTCTTC; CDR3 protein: CASSQVALGYNEQFF
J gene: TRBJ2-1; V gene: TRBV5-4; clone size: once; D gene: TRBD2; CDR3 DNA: TGTGCCAGCAGCTTGGCTCGACTAGCGGGAGTCGATGAGCAGTTCTTC; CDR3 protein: CASSLARLAGVDEQFF
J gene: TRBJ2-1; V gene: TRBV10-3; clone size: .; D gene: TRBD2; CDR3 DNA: TGTGCCATCAGGGCCGCTAGCGGGGGGTCCCCGTCATACAATGAGCAGTTCTTC; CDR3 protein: CAIRAASGGSPSYNEQFF
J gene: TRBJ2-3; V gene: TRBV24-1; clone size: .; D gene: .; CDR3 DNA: TGTGCCACCAGTGATTTGTCGTTGAGCACAGATACGCAGTATTTT; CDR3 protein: CATSDLSLSTDTQYF
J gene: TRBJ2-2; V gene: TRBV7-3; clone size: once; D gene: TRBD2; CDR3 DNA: TGTGCCAGCAGAAGACTAGCTACCGGGGAGCTGTTTTTT; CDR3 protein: CASRRLATGELFF
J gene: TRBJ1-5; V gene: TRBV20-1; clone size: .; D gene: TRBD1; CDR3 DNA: TGCAGTGCTAGTGAGGGGGCGATGCCCCAGCATTTT; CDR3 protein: CSASEGAMPQHF
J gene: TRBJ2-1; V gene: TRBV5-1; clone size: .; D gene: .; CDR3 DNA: TGCGCCAGCACCCCGCTGGCGGGGGCATCCTACAATGAGCAGTTCTTC; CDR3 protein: CASTPLAGASYNEQFF
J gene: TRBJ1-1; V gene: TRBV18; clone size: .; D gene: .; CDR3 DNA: TGTGCCAGCTCACTATACACGGGGGAACTGAACACTGAAGCTTTCTTT; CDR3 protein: CASSLYTGELNTEAFF
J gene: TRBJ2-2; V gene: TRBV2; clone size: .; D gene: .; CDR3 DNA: TGTGCCAGGAAAAACAAGAACACCGGGGAGCTGTTTTTT; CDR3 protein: CARKNKNTGELFF
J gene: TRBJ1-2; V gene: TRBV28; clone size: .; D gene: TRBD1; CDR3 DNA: TGTGCCAGCAGTTTAACAGGGGGCAAGGGCTACACCTTC; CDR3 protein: CASSLTGGKGYTF
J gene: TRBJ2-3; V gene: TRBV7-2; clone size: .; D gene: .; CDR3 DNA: TGTGCCAGCAGCCCACAGGGGGGGGATGGTACGCAGTATTTT; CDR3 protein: CASSPQGGDGTQYF
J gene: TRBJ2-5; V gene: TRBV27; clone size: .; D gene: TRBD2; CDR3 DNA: TGTGCCAGCAGGCCCTCGCTAGCGGGAGTAGGAGAGACCCAGTACTTC; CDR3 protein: CASRPSLAGVGETQYF
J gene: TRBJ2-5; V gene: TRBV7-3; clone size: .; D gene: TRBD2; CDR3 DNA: TGTGCCAGCAGCAGGACTAGCGGAAGAGAAGAGACCCAGTACTTC; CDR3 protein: CASSRTSGREETQYF
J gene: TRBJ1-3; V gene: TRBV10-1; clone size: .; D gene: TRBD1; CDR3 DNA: TGCGCCAGCAGTTCCGGGACAGCTGGAAACACCATATATTTT; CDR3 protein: CASSSGTAGNTIYF
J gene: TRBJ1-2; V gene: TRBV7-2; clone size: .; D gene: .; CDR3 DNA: TGTGCCAGCAGCCCGGATGGCGTTGGGAGGAGAGGCTACACCTTC; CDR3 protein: CASSPDGVGRRGYTF
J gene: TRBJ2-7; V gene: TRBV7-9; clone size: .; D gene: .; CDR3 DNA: TGTGCCAGCAGCTCACCCCCAGGTTCTAGCGCGAGCTCCTACGAGCAGTACTTC; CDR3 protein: CASSSPPGSSASSYEQYF